These 11 T cell receptor beta chains share one sample of origin, sequenced in a study of early T cells in non-severe SARS-CoV-2 infection (dated by TCRdb to 2020 to 2022). Receptor libraries were prepared by 5' RACE. TCRdb records NextSeq 500 as the sequencer. TCRdb ran its own pipeline on the public reads, namely fastp trimming at Q25 and MiXCR clone calling, and kept in-frame beta chains. Each entry is one CDR3 protein sequence, shown with its most common DNA and genes. Within this sample are more than 60,000 distinct CDR3 sequences, with roughly 10% of them counted one time only. In total, the top ten clones hold about 6.1% of the sample. The sample consisted of whole blood. Receptors were obtained from an adult who was a healthcare worker with PCR-confirmed SARS-CoV-2 infection or an uninfected control (not recorded which).

The chain links TRBV5-1 to TRBJ2-1; 7 nucleotides match TRBD1. In germline, CDR1 is SGHRS, CDR2 YFSETQ. Trimming took 1 base from V and 1 from J; bases not matched to a gene: 2. The CDR3 covers 15 residues. DNA of the CDR3: TGCGCCAGCAGCTTGACAGGGGAATCCTACAATGAGCAGTTCTTC. Translated: CASSLTGESYNEQFF.

At least ten counts were recorded for this clonotype. The V gene is TRBV29-1, the J gene TRBJ2-1, with 7 bases identical to TRBD2. CDR1 SQVTM and CDR2 ANQGSEA come from the germline V gene. V shed 7 bases and J 5 bases; nucleotides not matched to a gene: 8. The CDR3 is made up of 13 amino acids. The CDR3 DNA reads as TGCAGCGGCGAGCGGGGCCCCGACAATGAGCAGTTCTTC. It specifies CSGERGPDNEQFF.

This clonotype was detected many times. The V call is TRBV6-1, the J call TRBJ1-5, with unresolved D. CDR1 and CDR2 from the germline V gene are MNHNS and SASEGT. The CDR3 totals 18 residues. The V end was cut by 1 base, the J end by 0 bases, with 16 bases between. The CDR3 sequence is CASSEVIQNFNSNQPQHF. CDR3 DNA: TGTGCCAGCAGTGAAGTAATACAGAACTTTAATAGCAATCAGCCCCAGCATTTT.

This clonotype came up a few times. Mismatch with germline at one junction end may stem from a read error. The chain carries TRBV18 and TRBJ1-5; 9 positions agree with TRBD1. Germline V gene sequence: CDR1 KGHSH, CDR2 LQKENI. The CDR3 contains 18 residues. In DNA form, the CDR3 reads TGTGCCAGCTCCCCACCGGGACAGGGTTTTCAGGGTCGTCAGCCCCAGCATTTT. Residues: CASSPPGQGFQGRQPQHF.

As to this clonotype: One base away lies a much larger clone, so this may be a sequencing read error. CDR3 protein: CASSTTSGPGGEQYF. The CDR3, as DNA: TGTGCCAGCTCGACGACCTCGGGCCCCGGTGGAGAGCAGTACTTC. The genes are TRBV18 and TRBJ2-7; D unclear. The V end was cut by 6 bases, the J end by 7 bases, with 22 bases between. Germline CDR1 is KGHSH and CDR2 is LQKENI. CDR3 length equals 15 residues.

There are a few counts of this clonotype. This rearrangement joins TRBV7-9 to TRBJ2-3; D call uncertain. The CDR3 has 12 residues. Germline values: CDR1 SEHNR, CDR2 FQNEAQ (reference sequence). V shed 5 bases and J shed 4 bases, with 7 bases lying between them. The CDR3 DNA follows: TGTGCCAGCAGCCCTAGTCCAGATACGCAGTATTTT. Translation gives CASSPSPDTQYF. Full variable domain (remainder filled in from reference TRBV7-9 and TRBJ2-3): DTGVSQNPRHKITKRGQNVTFRCDPISEHNRLYWYRQTLGQGPEFLTYFQNEAQLEKSRLLSDRFSAERPKGSFSTLEIQRTEQGDSAMYLCASSPSPDTQYFGPGTRLTVL.

CDR3 DNA sequence: TGCGCCAGCAGCTTACAGGGGGCTGGGGCCAACGTCCTGACTTTC. This gives the protein CASSLQGAGANVLTF. The rearrangement joins TRBV5-1 to TRBJ2-6; 8 bases are shared with TRBD1. V shed 2 bases, J shed 2 bases, and the junction held 0 bases outside the gene matches. Germline CDR1 reads SGHRS; CDR2 reads YFSETQ. The CDR3 consists of 15 residues. Variable domain in full (rest from reference TRBV5-1 and TRBJ2-6): KAGVTQTPRYLIKTRGQQVTLSCSPISGHRSVSWYQQTPGQGLQFLFEYFSETQRNKGNFPGRFSGRQFSNSRSEMNVSTLELGDSALYLCASSLQGAGANVLTFGAGSRLTVL.

The V gene is TRBV11-3, the J gene TRBJ2-2; 7 nucleotides agree with TRBD1. The V segment lost 0 bases and the J segment 0 bases; nucleotides outside the gene matches: 1. Germline assignment: CDR1 SGHNT and CDR2 YENEEA. The CDR3 sequence is 16 residues long. In DNA form, the CDR3 reads TGTGCCAGCAGCTTAGACGGGACAGCGAACACCGGGGAGCTGTTTTTT. Protein: CASSLDGTANTGELFF.

This clonotype was seen a handful of times. V and J are TRBV5-5 and TRBJ1-3; the D is unclear. Trimming cost V 4 bases and J 4 bases, with 6 bases left between them. The CDR3 has 12 residues. Per the germline V gene, CDR1 is SGHKS and CDR2 is YYEKEE (reference sequence). The CDR3 coding sequence is TGTGCCAGCAGCCCTGGCGGAAACACCATATATTTT. It codes for CASSPGGNTIYF.

In this sample, this clonotype turned up a few times. The chain has TRBV18 and TRBJ1-6; D perhaps matches TRBD1 (5 bases). From germline, CDR1 is KGHSH and CDR2 LQKENI. Trimming shortened V by 3 bases and J by 10 bases, and 16 bases separated the two germline ends. The CDR3 loop spans 15 amino acids. CDR3 protein: CASSPSGETKSPLHF. CDR3 nucleotides: TGTGCCAGCTCACCCTCGGGGGAGACCAAATCACCCCTCCACTTT.

Ten or more counts support this clonotype. The chain uses TRBV27 and TRBJ2-7, with D unresolved. Germline assignment: CDR1 MNHEY and CDR2 SMNVEV (reference sequence). Trimming stripped 2 bases from V and 3 bases from J, with 14 bases between. This CDR3 has 15 amino acids. The DNA of the CDR3 is TGTGCCAGCAGTTTAAGGGCAGTAGTCGACTACGAGCAGTACTTC. This encodes CASSLRAVVDYEQYF.